Each of the 27 T cell receptor beta chains below was sequenced from the same sample in a study of T cell changes during pregnancy in multiple sclerosis. Only in-frame clones appear in the TCRdb table, and some are missing; sequencing was by immunoSEQ multiplex PCR. The sample includes about 50,000 clones, roughly 93% of them seen just once. Sequencing used CD8+ T cells from peripheral blood mononuclear cells, obtained in the first trimester of pregnancy. Every receptor here comes from a female donor with multiple sclerosis, enrolled in a pregnancy study.

The chain combines TRBV27 with TRBJ2-7, with 7 bases matching TRBD1. The CDR3 contains 13 residues. V dropped 3 bases and J dropped 3; count of bases not matched to a gene: 2. Germline CDR1 reads MNHEY; CDR2 reads SMNVEV (reference sequence). The CDR3 DNA reads TGTGCCAGCAGTTTCGGGACAGTCTACGAGCAGTACTTC. This sequence encodes CASSFGTVYEQYF.

A single count supports this clone. The V call is TRBV18, the J call TRBJ1-1; 7 nucleotides match TRBD1. V shed 5 bases and J 7 bases; nucleotides not matched to a gene: 10. Germline CDR1 and CDR2: KGHSH and LQKENI. This CDR3 region has 14 residues. CDR3 nucleotide sequence: TGTGCCAGCTCATCCCAGGGACAGCTCGGTGAAGCTTTCTTT. Its protein product is CASSSQGQLGEAFF.

The gene calls are TRBV6-5 and TRBJ1-2, with D perhaps matching TRBD1 (5 bases). The germline CDR1 and CDR2 sequences are MNHEY and SVGAGI. This CDR3 contains 14 residues. Trimming shortened V by 1 base and J by 4 bases, and 10 bases separated the two germline ends. The CDR3, as DNA: TGTGCCAGCAGTTACTTTGAAAGGGGCTATGGCTACACCTTC. Amino acids: CASSYFERGYGYTF.

This clone has just one count. The chain has TRBV5-1 and TRBJ1-6; D might be TRBD1 (6 bases). Trimming removed 1 base at V and 10 bases at J, with 15 bases between. Germline lookup yields CDR1 SGHRS and CDR2 YFSETQ. The CDR3 length is 15 residues. The CDR3 region is CASSLWGGAPSPLHF. The DNA for the CDR3 is TGCGCCAGCAGCTTGTGGGGGGGGGCACCGTCACCCCTCCACTTT.

The chain is built from TRBV6-5 and TRBJ1-1; TRBD1 agrees at 10 bases. CDR1 MNHEY and CDR2 SVGAGI come from the germline V gene. The trim removed 4 bases at V and 0 bases at J, leaving 5 bases unmatched. The CDR3 has 16 amino acids. The CDR3 spells CASSSGQGEMNTEAFF. CDR3 DNA: TGTGCCAGCAGTTCTGGACAGGGGGAAATGAACACTGAAGCTTTCTTT.

This clone has a single count. The junction does not match germline at one end; this may be a read error. This sequence joins TRBV27 and TRBJ1-1, with D hard to call. Looked up from germline, CDR1 is MNHEY and CDR2 is SMNVEV (reference sequence). The CDR3 covers 14 residues. CDR3 region: CASSLSSAGTEAFF. CDR3 DNA: TGTGCCAGCAGTCTATCCTCGGCCGGGACTGAAGCTTTCTTT.

V gene TRBV21-1 combines with J gene TRBJ2-3; the D call of TRBD1 is as the table states it, not checked on the DNA. TRBV21-1 is designated a pseudogene. The CDR3 covers 13 residues. CDR3 bases: TGTGCCAGACGGGACAAAATCACAGATACGCAGTATTTT. This gives the protein CARRDKITDTQYF.

The chain couples TRBV9 to TRBJ2-5; 9 bases map to TRBD2. V lost 4 bases to trimming and J lost 4 bases; unmatched junction nucleotides: 11. This CDR3 is built from 16 residues. The V gene's germline CDR1 is SGDLS and CDR2 YYNGEE. CDR3 protein: CASSPGRGGRGETQYF. As DNA, the CDR3 is TGTGCCAGCAGCCCCGGGCGGGGGGGCCGAGGAGAGACCCAGTACTTC.

The rearrangement links TRBV2 to TRBJ2-3; TRBD1 matches at 9 bases. The CDR3 has 15 amino acids. CDR1 is SNHLY, CDR2 FYNNEI, per germline. Losses at the gene ends were 4 bases for V and 3 bases for J; bases not matched to a gene: 5. The CDR3 protein is CASSVGTGMTDTQYF. In DNA form, the CDR3 reads TGTGCCAGCAGTGTCGGGACAGGGATGACAGATACGCAGTATTTT.

The J gene is TRBJ2-7, the V gene TRBV11-2; no reliable D call. V lost 5 bases and J 0 bases, leaving 8 bases between the germline ends. The V gene's germline CDR1 is SGHAT and CDR2 FQNNGV. The CDR3 has 13 amino acids. CDR3 sequence: CASSVGVSYEQYF. CDR3 coding DNA: TGTGCCAGCAGCGTAGGAGTCTCCTACGAGCAGTACTTC.

The chain couples TRBV4-1 to TRBJ2-7, with D hard to call. The germline V and J ends were trimmed by 0 bases and 3 bases, with 15 bases remaining between them. Germline lookup yields CDR1 MGHRA and CDR2 YSYEKL. The CDR3 sequence is 16 residues long. The CDR3 reads CASSQDDSVYYYEQYF. The DNA for the CDR3 is TGCGCCAGCAGCCAAGATGATTCCGTGTACTACTACGAGCAGTACTTC.

The chain links TRBV9 to TRBJ1-2; no firm D call. This CDR3 contains 12 residues. CDR1 is SGDLS, CDR2 YYNGEE, per germline. The ends were cut back, 7 bases at V and 0 bases at J, with 7 bases in the middle. CDR3 sequence: CASGPANYGYTF. CDR3 bases: TGTGCCAGCGGGCCGGCTAACTATGGCTACACCTTC.

V and J are TRBV5-1 and TRBJ2-1; 14 bases map to TRBD2. V lost 4 bases, J lost 3 bases, and 12 bases stayed unmatched. Germline values: CDR1 SGHRS, CDR2 YFSETQ. CDR3 length: 19 residues. CDR3 sequence: CASSPLGTSGSSFYNEQFF. In DNA form, the CDR3 reads TGCGCCAGCAGCCCCCTCGGGACTAGCGGGAGTAGCTTCTACAATGAGCAGTTCTTC.

V gene TRBV15 combines with J gene TRBJ2-6; maybe TRBD2 (5 bases). V was cut by 0 bases and J by 1 base, with 7 bases left in between. This CDR3 has 16 residues. The germline CDR1 and CDR2 sequences are LNHNV and YYDKDF (reference sequence). CDR3 amino acids: CATSRDRGSGANVLTF. The DNA of the CDR3 is TGTGCCACCAGCAGAGATCGGGGTTCTGGGGCCAACGTCCTGACTTTC.

CDR3 region: CASSLWTGLAGGSTDTQYF. Written as DNA, the CDR3 is TGTGCCAGCAGTTTATGGACGGGACTAGCGGGGGGCAGCACAGATACGCAGTATTTT. The chain recombines TRBV28 with TRBJ2-3; 15 positions match TRBD2. The V and J ends lost 0 bases and 0 bases, in that order; junction bases with no gene match: 4. This CDR3 spans 19 amino acids. Germline values: CDR1 MDHEN, CDR2 SYDVKM.

The chain employs TRBV9 and TRBJ2-7, with 8 bases matching TRBD1. The CDR3 runs 14 residues. Germline V lookup: CDR1 SGDLS, CDR2 YYNGEE. V lost 4 bases to trimming and J lost 2 bases; unmatched junction nucleotides: 5. The CDR3 region is CASSPGGPPYEQYF. As DNA, the CDR3 is TGTGCCAGCAGCCCAGGGGGCCCTCCCTACGAGCAGTACTTC. Full variable domain (remainder filled in from reference TRBV9 and TRBJ2-7): DSGVTQTPKHLITATGQRVTLRCSPRSGDLSVYWYQQSLDQGLQFLIQYYNGEERAKGNILERFSAQQFPDLHSELNLSSLELGDSALYFCASSPGGPPYEQYFGPGTRLTVT.

The count of this clone is one. The chain couples TRBV5-5 to TRBJ1-1; D is undetermined. Germline V CDR1 and CDR2: SGHKS, YYEKEE (reference sequence). The germline V and J ends were trimmed by 2 bases and 10 bases, with 12 bases remaining between them. The CDR3 contains 12 residues. The CDR3 loop reads CASSFGGNGAFF. The CDR3 DNA reads as TGTGCCAGCAGCTTTGGAGGGAACGGAGCTTTCTTT. Supplemented by reference TRBV5-5 and TRBJ1-1, the full variable domain reads DAGVTQSPTHLIKTRGQQVTLRCSPISGHKSVSWYQQVLGQGPQFIFQYYEKEERGRGNFPDRFSARQFPNYSSELNVNALLLGDSALYLCASSFGGNGAFFGQGTRLTVV.

V usage is TRBV10-3 and J usage is TRBJ2-7; D remains ambiguous. The CDR3 is 13 residues long. V was shortened by 3 bases and J by 0 bases, with 6 bases between the two germline ends. In germline, CDR1 is ENHRY, CDR2 SYGVKD. CDR3 sequence (DNA): TGTGCCATCAGTGATCGGAGCTCCTACGAGCAGTACTTC. Translated, it gives CAISDRSSYEQYF.

The table lists this clone with a count of one. The chain links TRBV28 to TRBJ2-7; a weak D match, TRBD1 (5 bases). V lost 2 bases, J lost 10 bases, and 15 bases lay in between. The germline gives CDR1 MDHEN, CDR2 SYDVKM. This CDR3 is built from 13 residues. The chain's CDR3 is CASSLGPLQEQYF. CDR3 bases: TGTGCCAGCAGTTTAGGGCCTCTACAGGAACAGTACTTC.

The rearrangement links TRBV15 to TRBJ1-2; the D gene is possibly TRBD1 (6 bases). The germline V and J ends were trimmed by 6 bases and 4 bases, with 15 bases remaining between them. Germline-derived CDR1 and CDR2 are LNHNV and YYDKDF (reference sequence). The CDR3 consists of 14 residues. This chain's CDR3 is CATREGGDPYGYTF. The DNA for the CDR3 is TGTGCCACCAGAGAGGGGGGGGATCCCTATGGCTACACCTTC.

The chain combines TRBV4-3 with TRBJ1-1; tentative D call: TRBD1 (5 bases). The V and J ends lost 0 bases and 1 base respectively, with 9 bases between them. Germline CDR1 LGHNA, CDR2 YSLEER. CDR3 size: 15 residues. The CDR3 coding sequence is TGCGCCAGCAGCCAAGATCTTAGGGGGAACACTGAAGCTTTCTTT. Amino acids: CASSQDLRGNTEAFF.

The chain combines TRBV7-2 with TRBJ2-2, with D perhaps matching TRBD2 (6 bases). Germline V gene sequence: CDR1 SGHTA, CDR2 FQGNSA. Trimming stripped 5 bases from V and 1 base from J, with 14 bases between. This CDR3 is built from 16 residues. CDR3 in DNA: TGTGCCAGCAGCGCCTGGGACTTTCGGAACACCGGGGAGCTGTTTTTT. Translated: CASSAWDFRNTGELFF.

The rearrangement uses TRBV27 and TRBJ2-7, with D perhaps TRBD2 (5 bases). Germline-derived CDR1 and CDR2 are MNHEY and SMNVEV (reference sequence). There are 13 residues in the CDR3. The V end lost 3 bases, the J end lost 3 bases, and 9 bases lay between the germline ends. The CDR3 loop reads CASSLRENYEQYF. The DNA for the CDR3 is TGTGCCAGCAGTTTGAGGGAAAACTACGAGCAGTACTTC.

CDR3 bases: TGTGCCAGCAGTGGAAGAGGTTACGGGTATAATTCACCCCTCCACTTT. Its protein product is CASSGRGYGYNSPLHF. The chain has TRBV25-1 and TRBJ1-6; D is unclear. This CDR3 has 16 amino acids. With 4 bases removed from V and 4 bases from J, the gap between germline ends came to 14 bases. CDR1 and CDR2 from the germline V gene are MGHDK and SYGVNS. The full variable domain, in which reference TRBV25-1 and TRBJ1-6 provide the parts outside the CDR3, is EADIYQTPRYLVIGTGKKITLECSQTMGHDKMYWYQQDPGMELHLIHYSYGVNSTEKGDLSSESTVSRIRTEHFPLTLESARPSHTSQYLCASSGRGYGYNSPLHFGNGTRLTVT.

The chain links TRBV7-9 to TRBJ2-7; possible D gene TRBD1, 6 bases. There are 13 residues in the CDR3. V lost 5 bases and J 3 bases, leaving 11 bases between the germline ends. Germline CDR1 SEHNR, CDR2 FQNEAQ (reference sequence). The CDR3 DNA reads TGTGCCAGCAGCGATAGAGGGGGCTACGAGCAGTACTTC. Translating gives CASSDRGGYEQYF.

The V call is TRBV7-9, the J call TRBJ2-1; 8 bases fit TRBD2. The germline V gene encodes CDR1 SEHNR and CDR2 FQNEAQ (reference sequence). V shed 5 bases and J 7 bases; nucleotides not matched to a gene: 16. This CDR3 contains 17 residues. The CDR3 loop is CASSVVPSGSARNEQFF. CDR3 bases: TGTGCCAGCAGCGTAGTCCCGAGCGGGAGTGCTAGGAATGAGCAGTTCTTC. The entire variable domain, with the rest obtained from reference TRBV7-9 and TRBJ2-1, is as follows: DTGVSQNPRHKITKRGQNVTFRCDPISEHNRLYWYRQTLGQGPEFLTYFQNEAQLEKSRLLSDRFSAERPKGSFSTLEIQRTEQGDSAMYLCASSVVPSGSARNEQFFGPGTRLTVL.

The chain couples TRBV7-2 to TRBJ2-2; 7 bases agree with TRBD1. The CDR3 extends over 15 amino acids. J was trimmed by 1 base and V by 6 bases; bases with no gene match: 5. Per the germline V gene, CDR1 is SGHTA and CDR2 is FQGNSA. Here the CDR3 DNA reads TGTGCCAGCAGGCAGGGGGTACTGAACACCGGGGAGCTGTTTTTT. It codes for CASRQGVLNTGELFF.